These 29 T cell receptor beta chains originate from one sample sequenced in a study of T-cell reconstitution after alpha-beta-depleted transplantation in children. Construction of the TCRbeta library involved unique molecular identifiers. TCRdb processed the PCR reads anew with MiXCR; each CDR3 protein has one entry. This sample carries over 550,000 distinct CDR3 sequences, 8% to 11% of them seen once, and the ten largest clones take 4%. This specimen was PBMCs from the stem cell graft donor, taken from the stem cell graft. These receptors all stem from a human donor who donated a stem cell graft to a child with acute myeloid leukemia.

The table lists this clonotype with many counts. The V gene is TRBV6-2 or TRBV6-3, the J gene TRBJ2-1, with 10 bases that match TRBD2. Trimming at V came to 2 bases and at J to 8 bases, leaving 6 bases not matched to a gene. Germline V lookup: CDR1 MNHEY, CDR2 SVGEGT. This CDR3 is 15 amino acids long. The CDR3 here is CASSYPAGGFDEQFF. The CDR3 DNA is TGTGCCAGCAGTTACCCAGCGGGAGGGTTCGATGAGCAGTTCTTC.

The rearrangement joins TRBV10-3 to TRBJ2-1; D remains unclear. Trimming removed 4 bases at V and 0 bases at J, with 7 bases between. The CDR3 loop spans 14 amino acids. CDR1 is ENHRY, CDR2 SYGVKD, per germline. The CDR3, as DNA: TGTGCCATCAGTGGTCAGAGCTCCTACAATGAGCAGTTCTTC. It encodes CAISGQSSYNEQFF.

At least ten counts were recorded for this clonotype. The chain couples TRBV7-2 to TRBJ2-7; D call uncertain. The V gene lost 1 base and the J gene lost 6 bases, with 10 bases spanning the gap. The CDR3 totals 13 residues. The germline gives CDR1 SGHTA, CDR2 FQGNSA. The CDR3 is CASSLGPPAEQYF. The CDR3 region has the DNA TGTGCCAGCAGCTTAGGGCCTCCGGCCGAGCAGTACTTC. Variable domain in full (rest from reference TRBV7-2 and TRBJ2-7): GAGVSQSPSNKVTEKGKDVELRCDPISGHTALYWYRQSLGQGLEFLIYFQGNSAPDKSGLPSDRFSAERTGGSVSTLTIQRTQQEDSAVYLCASSLGPPAEQYFGPGTRLTVT.

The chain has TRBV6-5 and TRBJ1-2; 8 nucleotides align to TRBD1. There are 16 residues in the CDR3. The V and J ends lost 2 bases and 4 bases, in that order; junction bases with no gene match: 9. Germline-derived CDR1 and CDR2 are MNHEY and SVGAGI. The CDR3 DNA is TGTGCCAGCAGTTACATTCCCGGGACAGGATTCTATGGCTACACCTTC. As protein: CASSYIPGTGFYGYTF.

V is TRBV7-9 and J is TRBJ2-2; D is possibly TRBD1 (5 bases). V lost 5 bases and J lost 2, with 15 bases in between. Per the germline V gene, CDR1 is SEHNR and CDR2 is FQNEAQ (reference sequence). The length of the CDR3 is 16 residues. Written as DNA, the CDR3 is TGTGCCAGCAGCCCACTGGGGCGGACCAACACCGGGGAGCTGTTTTTT. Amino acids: CASSPLGRTNTGELFF.

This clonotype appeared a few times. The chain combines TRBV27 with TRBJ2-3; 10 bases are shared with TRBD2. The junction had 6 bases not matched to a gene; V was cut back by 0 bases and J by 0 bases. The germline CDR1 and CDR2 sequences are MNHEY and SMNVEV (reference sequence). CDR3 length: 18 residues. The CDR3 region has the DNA TGTGCCAGCAGTTTATCTCCTAGCGGGGGTACTAGCACAGATACGCAGTATTTT. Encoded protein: CASSLSPSGGTSTDTQYF.

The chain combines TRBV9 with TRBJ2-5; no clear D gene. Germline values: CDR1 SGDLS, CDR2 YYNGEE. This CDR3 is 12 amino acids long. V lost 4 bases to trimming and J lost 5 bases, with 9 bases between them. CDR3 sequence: CASSRKSETQYF. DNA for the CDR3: TGTGCCAGCAGCCGCAAGTCGGAGACCCAGTACTTC.

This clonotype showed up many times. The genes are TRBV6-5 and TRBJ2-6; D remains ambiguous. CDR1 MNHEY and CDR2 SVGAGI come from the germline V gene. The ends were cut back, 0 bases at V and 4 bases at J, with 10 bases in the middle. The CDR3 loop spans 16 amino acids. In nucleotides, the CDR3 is TGTGCCAGCAGTTACTCAGATTTTGGGGGGGCCAACGTCCTGACTTTC. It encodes CASSYSDFGGANVLTF.

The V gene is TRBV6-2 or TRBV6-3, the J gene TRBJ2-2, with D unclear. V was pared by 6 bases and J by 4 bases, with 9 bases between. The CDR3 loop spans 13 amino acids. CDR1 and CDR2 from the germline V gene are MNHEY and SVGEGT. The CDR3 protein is CASSPSSTGELFF. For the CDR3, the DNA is TGTGCCAGCAGCCCCTCGAGCACCGGGGAGCTGTTTTTT.

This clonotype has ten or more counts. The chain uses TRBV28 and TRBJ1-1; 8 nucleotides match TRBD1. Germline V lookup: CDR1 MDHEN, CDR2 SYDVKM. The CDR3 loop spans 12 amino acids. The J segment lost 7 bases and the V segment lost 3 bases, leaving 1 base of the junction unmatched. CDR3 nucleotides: TGTGCCAGCAGTTTTGGGACAGGTGAAGCTTTCTTT. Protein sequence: CASSFGTGEAFF.

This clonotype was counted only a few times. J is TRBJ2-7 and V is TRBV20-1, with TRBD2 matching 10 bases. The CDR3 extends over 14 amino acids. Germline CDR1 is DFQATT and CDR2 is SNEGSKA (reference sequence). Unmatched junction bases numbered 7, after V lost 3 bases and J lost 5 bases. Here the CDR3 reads CSARTAGGPDEQYF. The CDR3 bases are TGCAGTGCTAGGACAGCGGGAGGGCCTGACGAGCAGTACTTC.

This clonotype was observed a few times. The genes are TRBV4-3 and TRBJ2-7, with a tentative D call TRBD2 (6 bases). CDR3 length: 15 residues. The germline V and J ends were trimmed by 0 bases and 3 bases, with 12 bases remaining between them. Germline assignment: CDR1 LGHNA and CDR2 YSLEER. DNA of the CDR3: TGCGCCAGCAGCCAAGATTACGAGACTAGCTACGAGCAGTACTTC. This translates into CASSQDYETSYEQYF.

The DNA of the CDR3 is TGTGCCAGCATCGAACTGACTAGCCTGCGGGGCAATGAGCAGTTCTTC. This translates into CASIELTSLRGNEQFF. J is TRBJ2-1 and V is TRBV7-9, with 7 bases fitting TRBD2. Germline CDR1 reads SEHNR; CDR2 reads FQNEAQ (reference sequence). This CDR3 has 16 amino acids. Unmatched junction bases numbered 15, after V lost 7 bases and J lost 6 bases. Drawing the rest from reference TRBV7-9 and TRBJ2-1, the complete variable domain is DTGVSQNPRHKITKRGQNVTFRCDPISEHNRLYWYRQTLGQGPEFLTYFQNEAQLEKSRLLSDRFSAERPKGSFSTLEIQRTEQGDSAMYLCASIELTSLRGNEQFFGPGTRLTVL.

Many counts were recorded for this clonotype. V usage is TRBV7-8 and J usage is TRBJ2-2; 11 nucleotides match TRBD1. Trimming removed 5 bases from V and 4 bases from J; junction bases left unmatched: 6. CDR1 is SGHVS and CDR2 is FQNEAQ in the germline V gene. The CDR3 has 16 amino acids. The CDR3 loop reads CASSLGTGGGTGELFF. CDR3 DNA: TGTGCCAGCAGCCTTGGGACAGGGGGTGGCACCGGGGAGCTGTTTTTT.

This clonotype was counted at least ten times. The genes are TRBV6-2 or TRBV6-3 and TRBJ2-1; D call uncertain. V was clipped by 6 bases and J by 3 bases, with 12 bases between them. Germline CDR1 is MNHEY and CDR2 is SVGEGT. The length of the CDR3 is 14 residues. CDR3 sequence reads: CASSPHGLYNEQFF. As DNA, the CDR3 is TGTGCCAGCAGCCCTCATGGCCTCTACAATGAGCAGTTCTTC.

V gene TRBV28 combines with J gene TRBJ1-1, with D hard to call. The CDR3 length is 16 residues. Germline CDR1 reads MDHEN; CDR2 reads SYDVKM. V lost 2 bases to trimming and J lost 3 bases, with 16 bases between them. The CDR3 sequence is CASSLEAASPDTEAFF. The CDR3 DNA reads TGTGCCAGCAGTTTAGAGGCAGCCTCCCCGGACACTGAAGCTTTCTTT.

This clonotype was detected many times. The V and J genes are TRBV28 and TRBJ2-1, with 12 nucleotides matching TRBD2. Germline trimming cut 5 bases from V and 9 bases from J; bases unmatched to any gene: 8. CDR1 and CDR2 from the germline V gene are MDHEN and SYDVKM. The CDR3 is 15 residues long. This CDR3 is CASSPLAGGRGEQFF. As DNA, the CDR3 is TGTGCCAGCAGTCCTCTAGCGGGAGGGCGGGGTGAGCAGTTCTTC.

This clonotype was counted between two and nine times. The CDR3 sequence is CASSLGRSRDTQYF. The CDR3 DNA follows: TGTGCCAGCAGCTTAGGAAGGAGTAGGGATACGCAGTATTTT. The chain couples TRBV7-2 to TRBJ2-3; D not certain. Trimming took 1 base from V and 6 from J, leaving 11 bases between them. This CDR3 has 14 residues. CDR1 SGHTA and CDR2 FQGNSA come from the germline V gene. The full variable domain, rest sourced from reference TRBV7-2 and TRBJ2-3, is GAGVSQSPSNKVTEKGKDVELRCDPISGHTALYWYRQSLGQGLEFLIYFQGNSAPDKSGLPSDRFSAERTGGSVSTLTIQRTQQEDSAVYLCASSLGRSRDTQYFGPGTRLTVL.

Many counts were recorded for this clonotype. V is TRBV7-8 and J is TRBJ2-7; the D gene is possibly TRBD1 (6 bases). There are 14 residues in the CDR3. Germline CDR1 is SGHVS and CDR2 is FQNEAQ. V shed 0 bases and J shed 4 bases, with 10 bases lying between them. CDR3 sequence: CASSLAGQFYEQYF. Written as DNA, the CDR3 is TGTGCCAGCAGCTTAGCGGGACAATTTTACGAGCAGTACTTC.

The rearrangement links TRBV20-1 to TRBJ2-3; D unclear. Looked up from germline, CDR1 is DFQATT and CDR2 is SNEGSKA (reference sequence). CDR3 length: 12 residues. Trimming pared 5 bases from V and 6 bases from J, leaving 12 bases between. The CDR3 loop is CSAPARVDTQYF. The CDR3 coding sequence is TGCAGTGCTCCCGCTAGGGTGGATACGCAGTATTTT.

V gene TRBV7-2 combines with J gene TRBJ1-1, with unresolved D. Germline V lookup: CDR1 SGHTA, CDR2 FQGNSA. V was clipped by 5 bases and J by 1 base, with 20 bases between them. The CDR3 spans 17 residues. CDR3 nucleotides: TGTGCCAGCAGCCCCTGGCGGCCCCTTGGGAGGAACACTGAAGCTTTCTTT. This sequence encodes CASSPWRPLGRNTEAFF.

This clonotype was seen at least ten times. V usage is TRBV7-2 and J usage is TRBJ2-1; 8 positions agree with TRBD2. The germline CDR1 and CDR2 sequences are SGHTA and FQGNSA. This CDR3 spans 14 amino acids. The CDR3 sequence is CALRRGLGYNEQFF. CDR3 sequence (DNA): TGTGCGCTGAGGAGGGGACTAGGGTACAATGAGCAGTTCTTC.

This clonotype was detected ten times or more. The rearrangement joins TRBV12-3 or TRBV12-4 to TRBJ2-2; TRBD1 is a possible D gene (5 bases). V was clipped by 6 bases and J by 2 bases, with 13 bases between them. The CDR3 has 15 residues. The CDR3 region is CASSPDSINTGELFF. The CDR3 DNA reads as TGTGCCAGCAGCCCTGACAGCATCAACACCGGGGAGCTGTTTTTT.

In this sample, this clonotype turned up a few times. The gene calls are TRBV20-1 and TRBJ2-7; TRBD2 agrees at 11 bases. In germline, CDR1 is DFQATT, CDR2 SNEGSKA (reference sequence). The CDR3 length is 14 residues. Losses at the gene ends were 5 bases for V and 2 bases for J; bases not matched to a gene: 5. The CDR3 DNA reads TGCAGTGCTGGGGGACTAGCGGTAACCTACGAGCAGTACTTC. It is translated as CSAGGLAVTYEQYF.

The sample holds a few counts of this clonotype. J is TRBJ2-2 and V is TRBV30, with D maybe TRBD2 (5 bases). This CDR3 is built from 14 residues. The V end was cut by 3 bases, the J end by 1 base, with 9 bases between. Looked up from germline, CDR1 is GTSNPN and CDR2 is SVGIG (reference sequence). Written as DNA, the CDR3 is TGTGCCTGGAGGCCGGACTTGAACACCGGGGAGCTGTTTTTT. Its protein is CAWRPDLNTGELFF.

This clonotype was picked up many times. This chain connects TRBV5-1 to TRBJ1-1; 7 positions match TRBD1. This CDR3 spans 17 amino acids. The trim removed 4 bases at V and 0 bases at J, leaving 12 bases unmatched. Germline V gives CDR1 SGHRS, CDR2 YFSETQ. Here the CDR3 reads CASSPGQIWTLNTEAFF. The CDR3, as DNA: TGCGCCAGCAGCCCGGGACAGATCTGGACTTTGAACACTGAAGCTTTCTTT.

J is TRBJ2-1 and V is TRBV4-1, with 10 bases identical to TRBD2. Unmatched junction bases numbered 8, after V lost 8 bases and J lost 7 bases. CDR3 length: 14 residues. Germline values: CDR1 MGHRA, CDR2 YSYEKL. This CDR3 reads CASGLAGVGNEQFF. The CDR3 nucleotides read TGCGCCAGCGGCCTAGCGGGAGTTGGGAATGAGCAGTTCTTC.

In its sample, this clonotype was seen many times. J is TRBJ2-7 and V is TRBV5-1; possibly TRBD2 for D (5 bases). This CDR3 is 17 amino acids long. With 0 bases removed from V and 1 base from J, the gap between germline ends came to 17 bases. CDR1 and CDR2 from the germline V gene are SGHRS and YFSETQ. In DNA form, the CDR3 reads TGCGCCAGCAGCTTGGAAGAAGGGAGTAATGAGTCCTACGAGCAGTACTTC. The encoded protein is CASSLEEGSNESYEQYF.

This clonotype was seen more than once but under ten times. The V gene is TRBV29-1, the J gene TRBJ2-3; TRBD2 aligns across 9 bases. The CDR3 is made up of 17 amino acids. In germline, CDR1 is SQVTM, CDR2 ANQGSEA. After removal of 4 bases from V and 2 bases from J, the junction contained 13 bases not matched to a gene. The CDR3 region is CSVVAGRAGGSTDTQYF. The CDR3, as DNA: TGCAGCGTTGTTGCGGGGAGAGCGGGAGGTTCCACAGATACGCAGTATTTT.